This T cell receptor beta chain was obtained from a study of blood T cell repertoires in COVID-19. At the level of the study: Donors in the United States, Italy and Spain gave samples during acute or convalescent COVID-19. In each case, the material was cDNA or gDNA derived from T cells, B-cell-depleted T cells, or PBMCs.

Here immunoSEQ multiplex PCR was the method, and the copy in TCRdb shows in-frame clones only, minus some. The sample carries roughly 240,000 clones, approximately 85% recorded once. This clone was observed a handful of times. The V gene lost 8 bases and the J gene lost 2 bases, with 16 bases spanning the gap. CDR3 length: 14 amino acids. CDR1 is MDHEN, CDR2 SYDVKM, per germline. Sequencing was carried out using peripheral blood. This sequence joins TRBV28 and TRBJ2-7; tentative D call: TRBD2 (7 bases). The TCR originated in a woman of 80 years or more with COVID-19, enrolled during active disease. CDR3 residues: CASGSEGGTYEQYF. CDR3 nucleotide sequence: TGTGCCAGCGGATCGGAGGGGGGGACCTACGAGCAGTACTTC.